Detailed here is one TCR beta chain. Antigen specificity is unknown. This CDR3 contains 15 residues. Germline CDR1 and CDR2: MNHEY and SVGAGI. V lost 4 bases, J lost 7 bases, and 12 bases stayed unmatched. This record comes from a study of identical twins. Addition of a universal primer site occurred through template switching, and cDNA carried unique molecular identifiers. MiXCR, applied by TCRdb to the 5' RACE reads, yields one record per CDR3 protein. Here the sample spans some 790,000 distinct CDR3 sequences, 18% being singletons. Overall study results and limits: Excess sharing between twins was weaker in beta out-of-frame sequences.

These data also featured in a second study, about T cells expressing NK-cell markers.

The sequencing sample was made of PBMCs. This TCR was sampled from a woman in her late teens or twenties in good health. This sequence joins TRBV6-5 and TRBJ2-7; 8 bases are a match to TRBD2. CDR3 DNA: TGTGCCAGCAGTTCCGCGGGGGGCACTTCGATAGAGCAGTACTTC. It codes for CASSSAGGTSIEQYF.